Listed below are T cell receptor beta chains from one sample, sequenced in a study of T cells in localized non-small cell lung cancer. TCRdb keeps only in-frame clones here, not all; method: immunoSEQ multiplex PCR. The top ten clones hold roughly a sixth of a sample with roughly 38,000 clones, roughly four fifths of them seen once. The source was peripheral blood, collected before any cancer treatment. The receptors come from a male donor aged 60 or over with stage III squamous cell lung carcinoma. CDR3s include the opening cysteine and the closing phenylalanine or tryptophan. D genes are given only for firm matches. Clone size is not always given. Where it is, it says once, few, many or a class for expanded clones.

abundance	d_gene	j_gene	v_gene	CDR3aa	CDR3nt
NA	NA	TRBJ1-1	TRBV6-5	CASSPVGGPSSFF	TGTGCCAGCAGTCCCGTGGGGGGCCCGAGCTCTTTCTTT
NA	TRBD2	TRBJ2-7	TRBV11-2	CASSLAPGGYEQYF	TGTGCCAGCAGCTTAGCACCGGGAGGGTACGAGCAGTACTTC
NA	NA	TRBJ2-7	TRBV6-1	CASSENYSYAQYF	TGTGCCAGCAGTGAAAACTACTCCTACGCGCAGTACTTC
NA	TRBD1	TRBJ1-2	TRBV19	CASRRDRDYGYTF	TGTGCCAGTAGAAGAGACAGGGACTATGGCTACACCTTC
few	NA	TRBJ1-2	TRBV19	CASTPMREYGYTF	TGTGCCAGTACCCCCATGAGGGAGTATGGCTACACCTTC
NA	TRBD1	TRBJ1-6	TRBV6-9	CASSPGQYNSPLHF	TGTGCCAGCAGTCCGGGACAGTATAATTCACCCCTCCACTTT
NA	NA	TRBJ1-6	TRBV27	CASSPSGRFNSPLHF	TGTGCCAGCAGTCCGTCGGGACGGTTCAATTCACCCCTCCACTTT
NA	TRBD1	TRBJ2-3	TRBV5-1	CASSPSGTGSPDTQYF	TGCGCCAGCAGCCCTTCCGGGACAGGGTCCCCAGATACGCAGTATTTT
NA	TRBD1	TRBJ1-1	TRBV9	CASSEGTGGKTEAFF	TGTGCCAGCAGCGAGGGGACAGGGGGGAAGACTGAAGCTTTCTTT
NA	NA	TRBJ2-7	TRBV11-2	CASSLDPTRRGEQYF	TGTGCCAGCAGCTTAGATCCAACTAGAAGGGGTGAGCAGTACTTC
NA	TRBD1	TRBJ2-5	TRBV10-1	CASSDSPGQGQETQYF	TGCGCCAGCAGTGATAGCCCGGGACAGGGACAAGAGACCCAGTACTTC
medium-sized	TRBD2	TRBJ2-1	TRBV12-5	CASGPTAGAYNEQFF	TGTGCTAGTGGCCCGACAGCGGGGGCCTACAATGAGCAGTTCTTC
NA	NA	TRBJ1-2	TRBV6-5	CASSYSGISNYGYTF	TGTGCCAGCAGTTACTCCGGGATATCTAACTATGGCTACACCTTC
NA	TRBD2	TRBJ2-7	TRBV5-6	CASSLSLAGGYEQYF	TGTGCCAGCAGCTTGTCGCTAGCGGGGGGATACGAGCAGTACTTC
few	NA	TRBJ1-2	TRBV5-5	CASSFQQTNYGYTF	TGTGCCAGCAGCTTTCAACAGACAAACTATGGCTACACCTTC
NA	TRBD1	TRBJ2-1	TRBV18	CASSSDRAEQFF	TGTGCCAGCTCATCTGACAGGGCCGAGCAGTTCTTC
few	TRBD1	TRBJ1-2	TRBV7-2	CASSPGQGAVGYTF	TGTGCCAGCAGCCCGGGACAGGGGGCAGTAGGCTACACCTTC
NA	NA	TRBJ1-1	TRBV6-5	CASSRIMNTEAFF	TGTGCCAGCAGTCGTATCATGAACACTGAAGCTTTCTTT
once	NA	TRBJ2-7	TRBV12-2	CASRHPQDVRGYEQYF	TGTGCAAGTCGCCACCCACAGGATGTAAGAGGCTACGAGCAGTACTTC
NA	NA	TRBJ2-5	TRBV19	CASSIYSSISKETQYF	TGTGCCAGTAGTATCTACAGCTCAATCTCGAAAGAGACCCAGTACTTC
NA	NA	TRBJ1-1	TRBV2	CASSEAGGRIEAFF	TGTGCCAGCAGTGAAGCGGGGGGGAGGATTGAAGCTTTCTTT
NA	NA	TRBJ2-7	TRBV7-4	CASSLAALYEQYF	TGTGCCAGCAGCTTAGCCGCCCTCTACGAGCAGTACTTC
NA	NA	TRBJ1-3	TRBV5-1	CASSLGFVGRGNTIYF	TGCGCCAGCAGCTTGGGGTTCGTGGGGCGTGGAAACACCATATATTTT
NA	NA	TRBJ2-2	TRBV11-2	CASSRDRMGGELFF	TGTGCCAGCAGCCGCGACAGGATGGGCGGGGAGCTGTTTTTT
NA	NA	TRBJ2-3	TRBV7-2	CASSFRGTDTQYF	TGTGCCAGCAGCTTCCGGGGCACAGATACGCAGTATTTT
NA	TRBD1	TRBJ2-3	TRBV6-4	CASSATGARNTQYF	TGTGCCAGCAGTGCGACAGGGGCAAGAAATACGCAGTATTTT
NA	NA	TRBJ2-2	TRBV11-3	CASSPVQGMTNTGELFF	TGTGCCAGCAGCCCCGTGCAGGGGATGACGAACACCGGGGAGCTGTTTTTT
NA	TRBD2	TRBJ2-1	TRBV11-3	CASKAGGNEQFF	TGTGCCAGCAAAGCGGGAGGCAACGAGCAGTTCTTC
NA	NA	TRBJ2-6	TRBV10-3	CAISTQVSGANVLTF	TGTGCCATCAGTACCCAGGTCTCTGGGGCCAACGTCCTGACTTTC
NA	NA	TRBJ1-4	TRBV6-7	CASSRRQGHEKLFF	TGTGCCAGCAGTCGCCGGCAGGGGCATGAAAAACTGTTTTTT
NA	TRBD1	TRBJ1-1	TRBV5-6	CASSLGQGTMNTEAFF	TGTGCCAGCAGCTTAGGACAGGGTACGATGAACACTGAAGCTTTCTTT
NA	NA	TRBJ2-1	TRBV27	CASSSLSSYNEQFF	TGTGCCAGCAGTTCGCTGAGCTCCTACAATGAGCAGTTCTTC